The 5 T cell receptor beta chains given below trace back to one sample, sequenced in a study of graft-versus-host responses after intestinal transplantation. Libraries were prepared by immunoSEQ multiplex PCR; TCRdb keeps only in-frame clonotypes and omits some of them. The sample lists some 100,000 clones; about 88% were seen once. No antigens are known for them. The source material was unstimulated CD4+ T cells sorted from spleen or lymph node cells, sampled before transplant. These receptors were obtained from a human donor who was the organ donor for an intestinal transplant.

The rearrangement joins TRBV14 to TRBJ1-2, with D unresolved. The CDR3 contains 11 residues. V was shortened by 3 bases and J by 11 bases, with 10 bases between the two germline ends. Per the germline V gene, CDR1 is SGHDN and CDR2 is FVKESK. CDR3 in amino acids: CASSQRDRYTF. The CDR3 DNA is TGTGCCAGCAGCCAGCGTGACCGATACACCTTC.

The J gene is TRBJ2-2, the V gene TRBV5-1; the D gene is possibly TRBD1 (5 bases). CDR3 size: 14 residues. CDR1 is SGHRS, CDR2 YFSETQ, per germline. The germline V and J ends were trimmed by 5 bases and 5 bases, with 13 bases remaining between them. In DNA form, the CDR3 reads TGCGCCAGCAGTCAGGGAAAAGCGACCGGGGAGCTGTTTTTT. Its translation is CASSQGKATGELFF.

The rearrangement links TRBV5-1 to TRBJ2-7; TRBD1 is a possible D gene (6 bases). Germline-derived CDR1 and CDR2 are SGHRS and YFSETQ. The CDR3 spans 18 residues. Trimming removed 4 bases at V and 3 bases at J, with 26 bases between. DNA of the CDR3: TGCGCCAGCAGCGTCGGTGGGGGCAGCAATGGGTTCGGCTACGAGCAGTACTTC. It encodes CASSVGGGSNGFGYEQYF. Together with reference TRBV5-1 and TRBJ2-7, the CDR3 gives the full variable domain: KAGVTQTPRYLIKTRGQQVTLSCSPISGHRSVSWYQQTPGQGLQFLFEYFSETQRNKGNFPGRFSGRQFSNSRSEMNVSTLELGDSALYLCASSVGGGSNGFGYEQYFGPGTRLTVT.

J is TRBJ2-7 and V is TRBV2, with 10 bases lining up with TRBD2. This CDR3 is built from 16 residues. Per germline, CDR1 SNHLY and CDR2 FYNNEI. The V and J ends lost 4 bases and 4 bases, in that order; junction bases with no gene match: 10. CDR3 in amino acids: CASSAPISGGWYEQYF. CDR3 DNA sequence: TGTGCCAGCAGTGCCCCCATTAGCGGGGGGTGGTACGAGCAGTACTTC.

This chain links TRBV10-3 with TRBJ1-1; 9 bases map to TRBD1. Germline loops: CDR1 ENHRY, CDR2 SYGVKD. CDR3 size: 14 residues. V shed 0 bases, J shed 6 bases, and the junction held 2 bases outside the gene matches. The CDR3 DNA is TGTGCCATCAGTGAGTCGGGACAGGGCGCTGAAGCTTTCTTT. Residues: CAISESGQGAEAFF.